The 16 T cell receptor beta chains listed next were all sequenced from one sample in a study of blood T cell repertoires in COVID-19. Libraries were prepared by immunoSEQ multiplex PCR; TCRdb keeps only in-frame clonotypes and omits some of them. The repertoire holds some 210,000 clones, with 80% to 85% as singletons. The sequenced sample was PBMCs or T cells enriched from blood (not recorded which). The receptors stem from a woman aged 45-65 years with acute COVID-19.

The CDR3 sequence is CASSLKTGVQPQHF. DNA of the CDR3: TGTGCCAGCAGCTTAAAGACAGGTGTGCAGCCCCAGCATTTT. The chain combines TRBV7-2 with TRBJ1-5; TRBD1 might be the D (6 bases). Trimming stripped 2 bases from V and 7 bases from J, with 12 bases between. From germline, CDR1 is SGHTA and CDR2 FQGNSA. This CDR3 has 14 amino acids.

The chain joins TRBV30 to TRBJ1-3; D call uncertain. The CDR3 contains 12 residues. The germline CDR1 and CDR2 sequences are GTSNPN and SVGIG (reference sequence). The V end was cut by 5 bases, the J end by 0 bases, with 5 bases between. CDR3 sequence (DNA): TGTGCCTGGGGCCACTCTGGAAACACCATATATTTT. This gives the protein CAWGHSGNTIYF.

In DNA, the CDR3 is TGTGCCAGCGATAGGCACAGGAGGAACACTGAAGCTTTCTTT. It encodes CASDRHRRNTEAFF. The chain carries TRBV18 and TRBJ1-1; TRBD1 might be the D (5 bases). Germline assignment: CDR1 KGHSH and CDR2 LQKENI. This CDR3 has 14 residues. V shed 8 bases and J shed 1 base, with 14 bases lying between them.

V and J are TRBV6-5 and TRBJ2-2, with TRBD1 as a possible D gene (5 bases). The V gene's germline CDR1 is MNHEY and CDR2 SVGAGI. This CDR3 comprises 15 residues. The V gene lost 5 bases and the J gene lost 3 bases, with 13 bases spanning the gap. DNA of the CDR3: TGTGCCAGCAGTAGTGGGCAGGGCTACACCGGGGAGCTGTTTTTT. It is translated as CASSSGQGYTGELFF.

V gene TRBV6-2 or TRBV6-3 combines with J gene TRBJ2-7; 12 positions match TRBD2. CDR1 and CDR2 from the germline V gene are MNHEY and SVGEGT. The length of the CDR3 is 16 residues. V lost 2 bases, J lost 5 bases, and 7 bases stayed unmatched. The CDR3 protein is CASSYALAGGHNEQYF. The CDR3, as DNA: TGTGCCAGCAGTTACGCGCTAGCGGGGGGGCACAACGAGCAGTACTTC.

The V and J genes are TRBV9 and TRBJ2-7; tentatively, D is TRBD2 (7 bases). V lost 2 bases and J 1 base, leaving 19 bases between the germline ends. Germline V gives CDR1 SGDLS, CDR2 YYNGEE. There are 17 residues in the CDR3. DNA for the CDR3: TGTGCCAGCAGCGTCTCGGGGGGCGGGAGCCGTTCCTACGAGCAGTACTTC. Residues: CASSVSGGGSRSYEQYF.

The chain carries TRBV28 and TRBJ2-3; 10 bases are a match to TRBD1. Germline V lookup: CDR1 MDHEN, CDR2 SYDVKM. Trimming removed 5 bases from V and 4 bases from J; junction bases left unmatched: 15. The CDR3 sequence is 18 residues long. As DNA, the CDR3 is TGTGCCAGCAGTCCCTCACCGGGACAGGGGCCTGGGTCAGATACGCAGTATTTT. Translation gives CASSPSPGQGPGSDTQYF. Filled out from reference TRBV28 and TRBJ2-3, the complete variable domain reads DVKVTQSSRYLVKRTGEKVFLECVQDMDHENMFWYRQDPGLGLRLIYFSYDVKMKEKGDIPEGYSVSREKKERFSLILESASTNQTSMYLCASSPSPGQGPGSDTQYFGPGTRLTVL.

The chain recombines TRBV6-2 or TRBV6-3 with TRBJ1-2, with TRBD1 as a possible D gene (5 bases). CDR3 length equals 14 residues. Trimming removed 5 bases at V and 5 bases at J, with 15 bases between. The germline V gene has CDR1 MNHEY and CDR2 SVGEGT. CDR3 sequence reads: CASSGGTGRYGYTF. The CDR3 DNA follows: TGTGCCAGCAGTGGGGGGACGGGCCGGTATGGCTACACCTTC.

The CDR3 bases are TGTGCCAGCAGCCCGGGGTACTATGGCTACACCTTC. Its protein is CASSPGYYGYTF. The chain is built from TRBV6-5 and TRBJ1-2; D gene unclear. This CDR3 comprises 12 residues. Germline lookup yields CDR1 MNHEY and CDR2 SVGAGI. The V end lost 6 bases, the J end lost 3 bases, and 8 bases lay between the germline ends.

There are a few counts of this clone. This chain uses TRBV7-9 with TRBJ2-7, with 12 bases matching TRBD2. This CDR3 has 16 amino acids. Germline V lookup: CDR1 SEHNR, CDR2 FQNEAQ (reference sequence). V was pared by 8 bases and J by 6 bases, with 14 bases of the junction left unmatched. CDR3 sequence: CASSSKPGLAGFEQYF. The CDR3 DNA follows: TGTGCCAGCTCCTCTAAGCCGGGACTAGCGGGTTTCGAGCAGTACTTC.

This clone has just one count. This chain links TRBV19 with TRBJ2-5; TRBD2 might be the D (6 bases). V lost 3 bases and J 1 base, leaving 12 bases between the germline ends. CDR3 size: 15 residues. Germline lookup yields CDR1 LNHDA and CDR2 SQIVND (reference sequence). The CDR3 coding sequence is TGTGCCAGTAGTATCGGGGGAAGAGTCCAAGAGACCCAGTACTTC. Translation gives CASSIGGRVQETQYF.

The chain couples TRBV11-2 to TRBJ2-5; 10 nucleotides match TRBD1. V was pared by 5 bases and J by 2 bases, with 8 bases of the junction left unmatched. The CDR3 is made up of 16 amino acids. The germline gives CDR1 SGHAT, CDR2 FQNNGV. The CDR3 region is CASSRTGQGFQETQYF. The CDR3 coding sequence is TGTGCCAGCAGCAGAACGGGACAGGGGTTTCAAGAGACCCAGTACTTC.

The CDR3 region has the DNA TGCAGCGTTGCCGGACAGGGGGTTGGAGATACGCAGTATTTT. It is translated as CSVAGQGVGDTQYF. The V call is TRBV29-1, the J call TRBJ2-3; TRBD1 agrees at 10 bases. The V gene's germline CDR1 is SQVTM and CDR2 ANQGSEA. The ends lost 4 bases at V and 5 bases at J; junction bases unmatched: 6. The CDR3 extends over 14 amino acids.

The rearrangement uses TRBV10-3 and TRBJ2-7; D gene ambiguous. The length of the CDR3 is 11 residues. CDR1 ENHRY and CDR2 SYGVKD come from the germline V gene. Trimming left V 3 bases short and J 4 bases short, with 4 bases between. The CDR3 nucleotides are TGTGCCATCAGTGACGGGTACGAGCAGTACTTC. Its protein product is CAISDGYEQYF.

This clone was seen a few times. V and J are TRBV19 and TRBJ2-7; 13 bases align to TRBD2. CDR1 is LNHDA, CDR2 SQIVND, per germline (reference sequence). CDR3 length: 18 residues. J lost 4 bases, V lost 10 bases, and 19 bases had no gene match. The CDR3 loop reads CAMQGGAPWTSGSYEQYF. DNA for the CDR3: TGTGCCATGCAGGGGGGTGCCCCTTGGACTAGCGGGAGTTACGAGCAGTACTTC. The entire variable domain, with the rest obtained from reference TRBV19 and TRBJ2-7, is as follows: DGGITQSPKYLFRKEGQNVTLSCEQNLNHDAMYWYRQDPGQGLRLIYYSQIVNDFQKGDIAEGYSVSREKKESFPLTVTSAQKNPTAFYLCAMQGGAPWTSGSYEQYFGPGTRLTVT.

The V gene is TRBV6-1, the J gene TRBJ2-7; 12 bases map to TRBD1. The germline gives CDR1 MNHNS, CDR2 SASEGT. V gave up 1 base and J gave up 3 bases; unmatched junction bases: 1. CDR3 length equals 15 residues. The CDR3 sequence: CASSEGDRGLYEQYF. DNA of the CDR3: TGTGCCAGCAGTGAAGGGGACAGGGGGCTCTACGAGCAGTACTTC.